Following are 5 T cell receptor beta chains from one sample sequenced in a study of cytomegalovirus exposure and HLA in healthy donors. Vbeta (60) and Jbeta (13) primers were used in the PCR. This table comes from immunoSEQ multiplex PCR, and its TCRdb copy is limited to in-frame clones, with some not included. The sample has roughly 170,000 clones; around 80% are singletons. Sequencing used PBMCs. These receptors came from a woman in her fifties or sixties in good health and CMV-seropositive.

V usage is TRBV7-8 and J usage is TRBJ1-1; TRBD1 matches 8 bases. The CDR3 runs to 14 residues. The trim removed 1 base at V and 4 bases at J, leaving 2 bases unmatched. Germline lookup yields CDR1 SGHVS and CDR2 FQNEAQ. The CDR3: CASSLGQGITEAFF. CDR3 in DNA: TGTGCCAGCAGCTTAGGACAGGGGATCACTGAAGCTTTCTTT.

This rearrangement joins TRBV5-4 to TRBJ2-7; 9 nucleotides agree with TRBD2. Unmatched junction bases numbered 5, after V lost 4 bases and J lost 0 bases. CDR3 length equals 15 residues. Germline assignment: CDR1 SGHNT and CDR2 YYREEE (reference sequence). In nucleotides, the CDR3 is TGTGCCAGCAGCACTGAGCGGGGGGCCTCCTACGAGCAGTACTTC. Protein sequence: CASSTERGASYEQYF.

The chain is built from TRBV19 and TRBJ2-5, with 7 bases that match TRBD1. The CDR3 runs to 14 residues. Germline-derived CDR1 and CDR2 are LNHDA and SQIVND (reference sequence). V was clipped by 4 bases and J by 6 bases; unmatched bases: 8. The CDR3 coding sequence is TGTGCCAGTAGTACTGACAGGGCCAAAAAGACCCAGTACTTC. It encodes CASSTDRAKKTQYF.

This clone has only a few counts. V gene TRBV9 combines with J gene TRBJ2-1; D perhaps matches TRBD2 (5 bases). V shed 0 bases and J shed 14 bases, with 15 bases lying between them. Germline V gives CDR1 SGDLS, CDR2 YYNGEE. The CDR3 has 13 amino acids. CDR3 DNA: TGTGCCAGCAGCGTAGCTACAAGCGGCTGGGAGTTCTTC. This encodes CASSVATSGWEFF. Complete variable domain (other parts from reference TRBV9 and TRBJ2-1): DSGVTQTPKHLITATGQRVTLRCSPRSGDLSVYWYQQSLDQGLQFLIQYYNGEERAKGNILERFSAQQFPDLHSELNLSSLELGDSALYFCASSVATSGWEFFGPGTRLTVL.

The V call is TRBV27, the J call TRBJ2-1, with D tentatively TRBD1 (6 bases). Per the germline V gene, CDR1 is MNHEY and CDR2 is SMNVEV (reference sequence). This CDR3 is 18 amino acids long. Trimming cost V 2 bases and J 0 bases, with 17 bases left between them. CDR3 region: CASSLRQVPRGSYNEQFF. The CDR3 region has the DNA TGTGCCAGCAGTTTACGACAGGTACCAAGAGGCTCCTACAATGAGCAGTTCTTC.